Listed below are T cell receptor beta chains from one sample, sequenced in a study of shared clonotypes between healthy human individuals. The assay was immunoSEQ multiplex PCR, and TCRdb's table has in-frame clones only and misses some. The table has 850,000 to 1,200,000 clones, under 80% seen once. Material for sequencing was memory CD4+ T cells sorted from blood. Every receptor here comes from a man between 18 and 35 years old in good health. Both conserved end residues are part of each CDR3. A D gene is named only where the DNA matches it firmly. Clone size is given for some rows only: seen once, a few or many times, or a class if the clone is expanded.

V	size	length	J	D	CDR3	DNA
TRBV28	.	11	TRBJ1-1	.	CASGRGTEAFF	TGTGCCAGCGGACGGGGGACTGAAGCTTTCTTT
TRBV14	.	15	TRBJ1-6	.	CASSQIRGSNSPLHF	TGTGCCAGCAGCCAAATCCGGGGTTCAAATTCACCCCTCCACTTT
TRBV15	many	15	TRBJ1-5	.	CATSGETGFNQPQHF	TGTGCCACCAGCGGGGAGACAGGATTCAATCAGCCCCAGCATTTT
TRBV28	.	16	TRBJ2-1	TRBD1	CASRSAGTGKTNEQFF	TGTGCCAGCAGGTCAGCCGGGACAGGGAAGACCAATGAGCAGTTCTTC
TRBV9	few	16	TRBJ2-3	TRBD2	CASSGGLAGVTDTQYF	TGTGCCAGCAGCGGAGGACTAGCGGGGGTAACAGATACGCAGTATTTT
TRBV5-6	.	19	TRBJ2-3	TRBD2	CASSLALILAEAGADTQYF	TGTGCCAGCAGCTTGGCGTTAATCCTAGCGGAGGCGGGGGCAGATACGCAGTATTTT
TRBV18	.	15	TRBJ2-7	TRBD1	CASSPGQGASYEQYF	TGTGCCAGCTCACCAGGACAGGGGGCTTCCTACGAGCAGTACTTC
TRBV6-6	.	15	TRBJ1-1	.	CASSYLGTVNTEAFF	TGTGCCAGCAGTTATTTGGGGACTGTGAACACTGAAGCTTTCTTT
TRBV5-3	.	15	TRBJ2-7	.	CARSLVFGRAYEQYF	TGTGCCAGAAGCTTGGTGTTCGGCCGAGCCTACGAGCAGTACTTC
TRBV7-9	.	17	TRBJ2-2	.	CASSLDSSSRPTGELFF	TGTGCCAGCAGCTTAGATTCTAGCAGCCGACCCACCGGGGAGCTGTTTTTT
TRBV2	.	15	TRBJ1-2	TRBD1	CASSQGMDREGGYTF	TGTGCCAGCAGCCAAGGGATGGACAGGGAAGGTGGCTACACCTTC
TRBV5-1	few	15	TRBJ2-2	TRBD2	CASSLSGRDTGELFF	TGCGCCAGCAGCTTGAGCGGGAGAGACACCGGGGAGCTGTTTTTT
TRBV7-8	.	17	TRBJ2-7	TRBD2	CASSLNLWTSGSYEQYF	TGTGCCAGCAGCTTAAACCTCTGGACTAGCGGCTCCTACGAGCAGTACTTC